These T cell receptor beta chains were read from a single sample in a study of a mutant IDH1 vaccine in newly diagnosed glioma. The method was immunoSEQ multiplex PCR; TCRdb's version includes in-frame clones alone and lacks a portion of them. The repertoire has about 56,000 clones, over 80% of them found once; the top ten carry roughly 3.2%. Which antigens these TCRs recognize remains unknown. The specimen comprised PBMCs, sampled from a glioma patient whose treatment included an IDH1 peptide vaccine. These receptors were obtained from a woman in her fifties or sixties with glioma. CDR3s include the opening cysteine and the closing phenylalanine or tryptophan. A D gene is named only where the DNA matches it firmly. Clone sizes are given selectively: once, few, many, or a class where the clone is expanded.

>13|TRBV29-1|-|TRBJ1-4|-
CSAYRVTNEKLFF
TGCAGCGCCTACAGGGTCACTAATGAAAAACTGTTTTTT
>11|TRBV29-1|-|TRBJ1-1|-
CSVGDGRVAFF
TGCAGCGTTGGTGACGGTCGGGTAGCTTTCTTT
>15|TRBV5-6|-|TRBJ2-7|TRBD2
CASSLVLAGRYEQYF
TGTGCCAGCAGCTTGGTACTAGCGGGGCGCTACGAGCAGTACTTC
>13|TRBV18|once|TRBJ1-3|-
CASGRDSGNTIYF
TGTGCGAGCGGCAGGGACTCTGGAAACACCATATATTTT
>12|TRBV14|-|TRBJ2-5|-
CASSQEGETQYF
TGTGCCAGCAGTCAAGAAGGAGAGACCCAGTACTTC
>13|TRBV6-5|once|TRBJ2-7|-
CASSSGTRYEQYF
TGTGCCAGCAGCTCCGGGACACGTTACGAGCAGTACTTC
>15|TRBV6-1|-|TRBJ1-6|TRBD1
CASSDAGGDNSPLHF
TGTGCCAGCAGTGATGCAGGGGGCGATAATTCACCCCTCCACTTT
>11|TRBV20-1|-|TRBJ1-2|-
CSAIFAYGYTF
TGCAGTGCTATATTTGCCTATGGCTACACCTTC
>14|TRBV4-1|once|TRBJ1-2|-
CASSQDDVLYGYTF
TGCGCCAGCAGCCAAGATGACGTCCTCTATGGCTACACCTTC
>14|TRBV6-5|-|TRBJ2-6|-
CASSQISGANVLTF
TGTGCCAGCAGTCAAATCTCTGGGGCCAACGTCCTGACTTTC
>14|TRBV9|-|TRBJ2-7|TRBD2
CASSTGTIAYEQYF
TGTGCCAGTTCTACCGGGACTATCGCCTACGAGCAGTACTTC
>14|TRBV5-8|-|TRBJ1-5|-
CASRDGRREGSQHF
TGTGCCAGCAGGGACGGACGGCGGGAGGGGTCCCAGCATTTT
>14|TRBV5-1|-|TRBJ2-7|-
CASSLMRGPYEQYF
TGCGCCAGCAGCTTGATGAGGGGCCCATACGAGCAGTACTTC
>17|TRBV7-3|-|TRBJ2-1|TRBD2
CASSPQAGGHSYNEQFF
TGTGCCAGCAGCCCACAGGCGGGGGGGCACTCCTACAATGAGCAGTTCTTC
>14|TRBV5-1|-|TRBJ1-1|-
CASSLEGRGTEAFF
TGCGCCAGCAGCTTGGAGGGAAGAGGGACTGAAGCTTTCTTT
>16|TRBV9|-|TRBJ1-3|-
CASSSGGGGSGNTIYF
TGTGCCAGCAGCTCCGGCGGGGGGGGCTCTGGAAACACCATATATTTT
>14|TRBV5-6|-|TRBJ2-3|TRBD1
CASRRTGATDTQYF
TGTGCCAGCAGGCGGACAGGGGCCACAGATACGCAGTATTTT
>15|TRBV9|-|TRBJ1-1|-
CASSVVGLGNTEAFF
TGTGCCAGCAGCGTAGTGGGGTTAGGGAACACTGAAGCTTTCTTT
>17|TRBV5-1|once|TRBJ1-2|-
CASSLGTGKEYNYGYTF
TGCGCCAGCAGCTTGGGTACAGGGAAAGAATATAACTATGGCTACACCTTC
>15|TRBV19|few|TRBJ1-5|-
CASQDPGISNQPQHF
TGTGCCAGTCAAGACCCGGGTATCAGCAATCAGCCCCAGCATTTT
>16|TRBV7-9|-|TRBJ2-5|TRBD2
CASSSGLAGGVETQYF
TGTGCCAGCAGCTCCGGACTAGCGGGGGGTGTAGAGACCCAGTACTTC
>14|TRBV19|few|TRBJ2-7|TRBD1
CASRSTGGSYEQYF
TGTGCCAGTAGGTCCACAGGGGGCTCCTACGAGCAGTACTTC
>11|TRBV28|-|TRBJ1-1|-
CASTSNTEAFF
TGTGCCAGCACTTCGAACACTGAAGCTTTCTTT
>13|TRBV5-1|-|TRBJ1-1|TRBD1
CASSLDRGTEAFF
TGCGCCAGCAGCCTGGACAGGGGCACTGAAGCTTTCTTT
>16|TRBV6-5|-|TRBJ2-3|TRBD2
CASSSGGGARTDTQYF
TGTGCCAGCAGTTCTGGCGGGGGGGCTCGCACAGATACGCAGTATTTT
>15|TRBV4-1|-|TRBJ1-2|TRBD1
CASSQDRQGAGGYTF
TGCGCCAGCAGCCAAGATCGGCAGGGGGCAGGTGGCTACACCTTC
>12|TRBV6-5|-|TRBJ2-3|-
CASRDPTDTQYF
TGTGCCAGCAGGGACCCCACAGATACGCAGTATTTT
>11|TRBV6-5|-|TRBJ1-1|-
CASAFLSEAFF
TGTGCCAGCGCCTTTTTATCTGAAGCTTTCTTT
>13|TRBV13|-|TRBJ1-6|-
CATRRTGNSPLHF
TGTGCCACCCGCCGCACAGGCAATTCACCCCTCCACTTT
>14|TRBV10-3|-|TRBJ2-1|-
CATYDGVSYNEQFF
TGTGCCACCTATGACGGGGTCTCCTACAATGAGCAGTTCTTC
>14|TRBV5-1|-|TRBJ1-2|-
CASSFSGAVEGYTF
TGCGCCAGCAGCTTTTCAGGGGCCGTCGAAGGCTACACCTTC
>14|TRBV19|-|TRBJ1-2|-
CASSAPGENYGYTF
TGTGCCAGTAGTGCGCCAGGGGAAAACTATGGCTACACCTTC
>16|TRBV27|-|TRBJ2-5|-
CASSLSGLSYQETQYF
TGTGCCAGCAGTTTGTCAGGCCTGTCGTACCAAGAGACCCAGTACTTC
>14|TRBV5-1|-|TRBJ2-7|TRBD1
CASRGGTGAYEQYF
TGCGCCAGCAGGGGCGGGACAGGGGCCTACGAGCAGTACTTC
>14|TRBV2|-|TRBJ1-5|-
CASNLERGYQPQHF
TGTGCCAGCAATTTGGAGAGGGGCTATCAGCCCCAGCATTTT
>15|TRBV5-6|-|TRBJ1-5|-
CASSLMSSQNQPQHF
TGTGCCAGCAGCTTAATGTCGTCACAGAATCAGCCCCAGCATTTT
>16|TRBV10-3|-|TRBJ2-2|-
CAISGVTAGDAGELFF
TGTGCCATCAGTGGGGTAACGGCAGGGGATGCGGGGGAGCTGTTTTTT
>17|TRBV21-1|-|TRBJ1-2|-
CASSKGRTRGPIYGYTF
TGTGCCAGCAGCAAAGGAAGGACAAGGGGACCGATCTATGGCTACACCTTC
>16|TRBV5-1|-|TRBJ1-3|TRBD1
CASSLNQGGSGNTIYF
TGCGCCAGCAGCTTGAATCAGGGGGGCTCTGGAAACACCATATATTTT
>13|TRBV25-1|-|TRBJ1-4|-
CASSAGANEKLFF
TGTGCCAGCAGTGCTGGGGCTAATGAAAAACTGTTTTTT
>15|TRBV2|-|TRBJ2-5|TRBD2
CASLARASGGKTQYF
TGTGCCTCCCTCGCTAGGGCTAGCGGGGGAAAGACCCAGTACTTC
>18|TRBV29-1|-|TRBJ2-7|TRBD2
CSVAGTSSLTSSSYEQYF
TGCAGCGTTGCCGGGACTAGTTCCCTAACTAGTAGCTCCTACGAGCAGTACTTC
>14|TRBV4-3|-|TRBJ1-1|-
CASSLVPRNTEAFF
TGCGCCAGCAGCCTAGTACCAAGGAACACTGAAGCTTTCTTT
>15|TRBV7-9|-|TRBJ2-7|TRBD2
CASSFQRGGSYEQYF
TGTGCCAGCAGCTTTCAGCGGGGGGGCTCCTACGAGCAGTACTTC
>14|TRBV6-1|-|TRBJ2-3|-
CASAVRGTTDTQYF
TGTGCCAGCGCCGTCAGGGGAACCACAGATACGCAGTATTTT
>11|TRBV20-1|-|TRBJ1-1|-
CSGGRSTEAFF
TGCAGTGGGGGTCGGTCCACTGAAGCTTTCTTT
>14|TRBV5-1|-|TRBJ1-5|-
CASSPTGPNQPQHF
TGCGCCAGCAGCCCCACGGGACCCAATCAGCCCCAGCATTTT
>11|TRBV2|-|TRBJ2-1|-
CATVLRGEQFF
TGTGCCACCGTCTTGCGCGGTGAGCAGTTCTTC
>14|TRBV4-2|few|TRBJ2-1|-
CASSQEGTGRVQFF
TGTGCCAGCAGCCAAGAGGGCACCGGTAGGGTGCAGTTCTTC